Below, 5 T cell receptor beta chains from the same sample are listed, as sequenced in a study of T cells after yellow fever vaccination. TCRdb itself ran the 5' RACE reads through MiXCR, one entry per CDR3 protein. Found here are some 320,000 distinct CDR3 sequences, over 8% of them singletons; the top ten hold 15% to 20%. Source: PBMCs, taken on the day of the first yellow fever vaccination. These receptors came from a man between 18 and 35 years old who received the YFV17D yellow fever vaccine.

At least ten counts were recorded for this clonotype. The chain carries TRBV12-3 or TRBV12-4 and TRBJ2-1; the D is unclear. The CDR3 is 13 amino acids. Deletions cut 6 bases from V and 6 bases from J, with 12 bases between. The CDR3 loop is CASRDVNLNEQFF. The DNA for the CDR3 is TGTGCCAGCAGGGATGTGAACCTCAATGAGCAGTTCTTC.

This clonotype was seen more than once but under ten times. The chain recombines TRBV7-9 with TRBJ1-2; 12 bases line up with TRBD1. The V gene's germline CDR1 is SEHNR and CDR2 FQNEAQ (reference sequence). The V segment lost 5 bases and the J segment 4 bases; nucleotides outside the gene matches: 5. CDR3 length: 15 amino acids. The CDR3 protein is CASSTGTGGIYGYTF. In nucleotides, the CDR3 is TGTGCCAGCAGCACCGGGACAGGGGGCATCTATGGCTACACCTTC.

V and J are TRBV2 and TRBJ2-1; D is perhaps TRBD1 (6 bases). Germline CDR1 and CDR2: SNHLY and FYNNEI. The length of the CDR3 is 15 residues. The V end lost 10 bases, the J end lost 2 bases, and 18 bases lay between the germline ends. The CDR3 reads CAIQPDRATYNEQFF. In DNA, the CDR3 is TGTGCCATCCAACCGGACAGAGCCACCTACAATGAGCAGTTCTTC.

The CDR3 DNA reads TGTGCCAGTAGGGACGCCACTATTGACGAGCAGTACGTC. It yields the protein CASRDATIDEQYV. This chain connects TRBV28 to TRBJ2-7, with D perhaps TRBD1 or TRBD2 (5 bases each). CDR1 and CDR2 (germline): MDHEN, SYDVKM. The CDR3 sequence is 13 residues long. V shed 9 bases and J shed 5 bases, with 17 bases lying between them.

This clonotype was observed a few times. Here the CDR3 reads CASSVGTGSQGAPGGYTF. As DNA, the CDR3 is TGTGCCAGCAGCGTAGGCACGGGTTCGCAGGGGGCGCCGGGCGGCTACACCTTC. This chain joins TRBV9 and TRBJ1-2; 8 bases align to TRBD1. The CDR3 consists of 18 residues. Trimming took 0 bases from V and 8 from J; bases not matched to a gene: 18. Germline CDR1 reads SGDLS; CDR2 reads YYNGEE.